Following are 9 T cell receptor beta chains from one sample sequenced in a study of cytotoxic CD8 clonotypes in ibrutinib-treated CLL. Method: immunoSEQ multiplex PCR; TCRdb's copy keeps in-frame clones and lacks some. The top ten hold 10% to 15% of the sample, which has approximately 200,000 clones, around 70% seen once. Source: PBMCs, taken after 24 months of ibrutinib treatment. The source is a human donor with chronic lymphocytic leukemia.

The chain uses TRBV30 and TRBJ2-7; tentatively, D is TRBD2 (5 bases). The length of the CDR3 is 12 residues. CDR1 is GTSNPN, CDR2 SVGIG, per germline (reference sequence). V was cut by 3 bases and J by 4 bases, with 10 bases left in between. For the CDR3, the DNA is TGTGCCTGGAGGCTTGAGGGTTACGAGCAGTACTTC. Residues: CAWRLEGYEQYF.

This clone was picked up a small number of times. The chain links TRBV5-1 to TRBJ1-2, with D perhaps matching TRBD1 (6 bases). Germline loops: CDR1 SGHRS, CDR2 YFSETQ. V gave up 3 bases and J gave up 4 bases, with 16 bases separating them. The CDR3 totals 15 residues. The CDR3 protein is CASSSLGGGAYGYTF. Written as DNA, the CDR3 is TGCGCCAGCAGCTCCCTCGGCGGGGGGGCCTATGGCTACACCTTC.

The rearrangement uses TRBV20-1 and TRBJ2-3; D call uncertain. Germline V gives CDR1 DFQATT, CDR2 SNEGSKA (reference sequence). This CDR3 spans 11 amino acids. Trimming took off 5 bases at V and 4 bases at J, with 7 bases between the two ends. CDR3 protein: CSAARSDTQYF. CDR3 in DNA: TGCAGTGCTGCCCGTTCAGATACGCAGTATTTT.

This chain uses TRBV7-9 with TRBJ1-1; D not resolved. CDR1 and CDR2 from the germline V gene are SEHNR and FQNEAQ (reference sequence). CDR3 length equals 14 residues. The V end lost 5 bases, the J end lost 1 base, and 11 bases lay between the germline ends. The CDR3 DNA follows: TGTGCCAGCAGCCCGGATGGACGGAACACTGAAGCTTTCTTT. It translates to CASSPDGRNTEAFF.

This clone appeared once. The rearrangement uses TRBV27 and TRBJ1-4; 8 positions match TRBD1. The CDR3 has 14 amino acids. V shed 5 bases and J 4 bases; nucleotides not matched to a gene: 3. In germline, CDR1 is MNHEY, CDR2 SMNVEV (reference sequence). The CDR3 DNA is TGTGCCAGCAGTCGACAGGGGTATAATGAAAAACTGTTTTTT. It yields the protein CASSRQGYNEKLFF.

V usage is TRBV29-1 and J usage is TRBJ2-3, with a weak D call TRBD2 (6 bases). Trimming cost V 7 bases and J 8 bases, with 19 bases left between them. The germline V gene has CDR1 SQVTM and CDR2 ANQGSEA. CDR3 length: 13 residues. The CDR3 is CSGRENRDGTQYF. The CDR3 DNA is TGCAGCGGCCGGGAGAACAGAGACGGTACGCAGTATTTT.

The chain employs TRBV27 and TRBJ1-2; weak D call: TRBD1 (5 bases). The CDR3 extends over 13 amino acids. The ends were cut back, 5 bases at V and 5 bases at J, with 12 bases in the middle. Germline V gives CDR1 MNHEY, CDR2 SMNVEV (reference sequence). CDR3 amino acids: CASSPGRRYGYTF. The CDR3 coding sequence is TGTGCCAGCAGTCCGGGACGGAGATATGGCTACACCTTC.

The CDR3 sequence is CASRESGTHYEQFF. The CDR3 coding sequence is TGTGCCAGCAGGGAAAGTGGGACACACTATGAGCAGTTCTTC. The chain links TRBV7-2 to TRBJ2-1; D possibly corresponds to TRBD1 (6 bases). V lost 6 bases and J lost 8, with 17 bases in between. The CDR3 covers 14 residues. CDR1 and CDR2 (germline): SGHTA, FQGNSA.

This clone has more than one count but fewer than ten. The V call is TRBV9, the J call TRBJ1-1; TRBD1 might be the D (5 bases). The germline V and J ends were trimmed by 0 bases and 5 bases, with 11 bases remaining between them. CDR1 and CDR2 from the germline V gene are SGDLS and YYNGEE. The CDR3 contains 14 residues. Here the CDR3 reads CASSVGDAKTEAFF. The CDR3 DNA is TGTGCCAGCAGCGTAGGGGACGCTAAAACTGAAGCTTTCTTT.